The clone carrying this T cell receptor (beta chain) was recorded many times. Its antigen is undetermined. The sample belongs to a study of neurological immune-mediated disorders. Study-level results: Private repertoires in all groups were suggested, as expanded clones shared no CDR3 amino acid sequences across subjects.

Losses at the gene ends were 5 bases for V and 7 bases for J; bases not matched to a gene: 8. Germline V CDR1 and CDR2: SGHTA, FQGNSA. The CDR3 sequence is 15 residues long. The cDNA came from 5'RACE, which used 10-nucleotide random UMIs. TCRdb reprocessed the 5' RACE reads with MiXCR, giving one entry per CDR3 protein. Here the sample spans some 70,000 distinct CDR3 sequences, 3.5% to 5% being singletons. The chain carries TRBV7-2 and TRBJ2-4; 10 bases are a match to TRBD1. The sequence came from a man younger than 45 with multiple sclerosis. Sequencing was performed on PBMCs. CDR3 amino acids: CASSLRTGGENIQYF. The CDR3 DNA sequence: TGTGCCAGCAGCCTGAGGACAGGGGGAGAGAACATTCAGTACTTC.